This is a list of T cell receptor beta chains from one sample in a study of T cells in Graves' hyperthyroidism and ophthalmopathy. TCRdb reanalysed the multiplex PCR reads using MiXCR and keeps one entry per CDR3 protein. The table includes 360,000 or so distinct CDR3 sequences, roughly 19% detected once. The material sequenced was blood. The receptors shown here come from a woman younger than 30 with Graves' hyperthyroidism. Both conserved end residues are part of each CDR3.

>TRBV30
CAWREPGTGIYGYTF
>TRBV19
CASSHTTPWEVTGANQPQHF
>TRBV12-3/TRBV12-4
CATPGPHTGELFF
>TRBV24-1
CATSDRQLRQPQHF
>TRBV20-1
CSARVLSKAGGYEQYF
>TRBV11-2
CASSPSTDRNTIYF
>TRBV6-1
CASTRTSGNEQFF
>TRBV19
CASSIDREVNGYTF
>TRBV25-1
CASSEAGGPRWETQYF
>TRBV6-1
CASRRTVSNQPQHF
>TRBV11-2
CASSPRHLGQGLIYEQYF
>TRBV6-1
CASSERGWGETQYF
>TRBV9
CASSPEVRRTEAFF
>TRBV5-1
CASSFLEQGTYEQYF